This T cell receptor beta chain was documented in a study of response to subunit inactivated influenza vaccine. Germline values: CDR1 SGHTA, CDR2 FQGTGA. The CDR3 sequence is 13 residues long. Trimming took 4 bases from V and 6 from J, leaving 13 bases between them. A single record per CDR3 protein comes from TCRdb applying MiXCR to the RT-PCR reads. The profile shows under 950,000 distinct CDR3 sequences, approximately 21% of them singletons. The genes are TRBV7-3 and TRBJ2-7, with D perhaps matching TRBD2 (5 bases). The source is a man aged 50 to 60 who received an inactivated influenza vaccine. The starting material was PBMCs from blood, obtained 5 days after vaccination. The CDR3 loop is CASSSWEYGEQYF. The CDR3 DNA sequence: TGTGCCAGCAGCTCCTGGGAGTATGGCGAGCAGTACTTC.